The 16 T cell receptor beta chains below come from one sample, sequenced in a study of shared clonotypes between healthy human individuals. Using immunoSEQ multiplex PCR, the repertoire was profiled, and TCRdb retains in-frame clones only, with some absent. The sample records approximately 2.3 million clones, about 92% being singletons. Sequenced material: naive CD4+ T cells from PBMCs. Noted subset: CD45RA+ positively selected. Receptors were obtained from a man younger than 35 in good health. Some clones in this sample may be carry-over from other donors' samples.

This clone was recorded once. V usage is TRBV10-3 and J usage is TRBJ2-1; 11 bases map to TRBD2. CDR1 ENHRY and CDR2 SYGVKD come from the germline V gene. V lost 0 bases to trimming and J lost 3 bases; unmatched junction nucleotides: 7. This CDR3 region has 18 residues. The CDR3 DNA is TGTGCCATCAGTGAGTCTGGAAGGGGGACTAGCGGCTACAATGAGCAGTTCTTC. Residues: CAISESGRGTSGYNEQFF.

The J gene is TRBJ2-5, the V gene TRBV29-1; possibly TRBD1 for D (5 bases). V was pared by 5 bases and J by 9 bases, with 19 bases between. Per the germline V gene, CDR1 is SQVTM and CDR2 is ANQGSEA. The CDR3 is 13 amino acids. The CDR3 reads CSVHIPLIGAQYF. CDR3 nucleotide sequence: TGCAGCGTTCACATACCCCTAATAGGGGCCCAGTACTTC.

About this clone: The germline gene is not matched at one end of the junction; a read error may be the cause. The chain links TRBV28 to TRBJ2-1; D is perhaps TRBD2 (6 bases). Germline V gene data show CDR1 as MDHEN and CDR2 as SYDVKM. The CDR3 spans 12 residues. The CDR3 protein is CASSQRTISRIF. As DNA, the CDR3 is TGTGCCAGCAGCCAACGGACTATCTCTAGGATCTTC.

This chain connects TRBV7-3 to TRBJ1-2; the match to TRBD1 covers 7 bases. V was pared by 0 bases and J by 8 bases, with 9 bases of the junction left unmatched. Germline values: CDR1 SGHTA, CDR2 FQGTGA. This CDR3 has 15 amino acids. DNA of the CDR3: TGTGCCAGCAGCTTAACAGGGGGCGCCGGGGAGGGCTACACCTTC. Its protein product is CASSLTGGAGEGYTF.

The V gene is TRBV4-1, the J gene TRBJ2-3; 10 nucleotides align to TRBD2. V was clipped by 4 bases and J by 4 bases; unmatched bases: 11. The CDR3 is 17 residues long. The germline CDR1 and CDR2 sequences are MGHRA and YSYEKL. The CDR3 nucleotides read TGCGCCAGCAGCCCACGCCTAGCGGGAGTCCCGCCAGATACGCAGTATTTT. Residues: CASSPRLAGVPPDTQYF.

V and J are TRBV11-2 and TRBJ2-2; TRBD1 might be the D (5 bases). The germline V gene has CDR1 SGHAT and CDR2 FQNNGV. With 5 bases removed from V and 4 bases from J, the gap between germline ends came to 8 bases. The CDR3 consists of 13 residues. DNA of the CDR3: TGTGCCAGCAGCCCGCAGGGCACCGGGGAGCTGTTTTTT. The encoded protein is CASSPQGTGELFF.

This chain uses TRBV30 with TRBJ1-2; 8 positions match TRBD1. The germline CDR1 and CDR2 sequences are GTSNPN and SVGIG (reference sequence). V shed 3 bases, J shed 3 bases, and the junction held 3 bases outside the gene matches. The length of the CDR3 is 13 residues. CDR3 protein: CAWSRTGHYGYTF. Here the CDR3 DNA reads TGTGCCTGGAGCAGGACAGGGCACTATGGCTACACCTTC.

J is TRBJ2-1 and V is TRBV7-3, with 10 bases matching TRBD2. CDR3 size: 15 residues. Losses at the gene ends were 5 bases for V and 5 bases for J; bases not matched to a gene: 6. Germline V gene lookup returns CDR1 SGHTA and CDR2 FQGTGA. The DNA for the CDR3 is TGTGCCAGCAGCACGACTAGCGGGCTAAACAATGAGCAGTTCTTC. Amino acid sequence: CASSTTSGLNNEQFF.

The chain carries TRBV11-2 and TRBJ1-2, with D hard to call. With 5 bases removed from V and 7 bases from J, the gap between germline ends came to 14 bases. Germline lookup yields CDR1 SGHAT and CDR2 FQNNGV. The CDR3 covers 13 residues. The CDR3 DNA sequence: TGTGCCAGCAGCCTCCTCGGGGTCCGTGGCTACACCTTC. Its translation: CASSLLGVRGYTF.

The chain is built from TRBV28 and TRBJ2-2; possibly TRBD2 for D (5 bases). There are 17 residues in the CDR3. Germline V gene lookup returns CDR1 MDHEN and CDR2 SYDVKM. The V end lost 5 bases, the J end lost 4 bases, and 20 bases lay between the germline ends. CDR3 DNA: TGTGCCAGCAGTCTCCCCTCGGGGTCCCCAACCACCGGGGAGCTGTTTTTT. It encodes CASSLPSGSPTTGELFF.

V is TRBV18 and J is TRBJ1-3; D call uncertain. CDR3 length equals 13 residues. CDR1 and CDR2 from the germline V gene are KGHSH and LQKENI. V lost 3 bases, J lost 10 bases, and 13 bases lay in between. The CDR3 nucleotides read TGTGCCAGCTCACCTATTCCATCCGATACCATATATTTT. It encodes CASSPIPSDTIYF.

As concerns this clone: Other DNA sequences in this sample translate to the same CDR3. The chain carries TRBV28 and TRBJ1-2; the D is unclear. The CDR3 has 13 amino acids. The germline gives CDR1 MDHEN, CDR2 SYDVKM. V was clipped by 2 bases and J by 2 bases, with 6 bases between them. The CDR3 nucleotides read TGTGCCAGCAGTTTAGTCACAAACTATGGCTACACCTTC. This translates into CASSLVTNYGYTF.

The V and J genes are TRBV9 and TRBJ2-7; D tentatively reads TRBD1 or TRBD2 (6 bases each). The CDR3 totals 16 residues. V was trimmed by 4 bases and J by 3 bases, leaving 20 bases between them. Germline V gene data show CDR1 as SGDLS and CDR2 as YYNGEE. CDR3 DNA sequence: TGTGCCAGCAGCCAATCCGCGGGGACATTATTCTACGAGCAGTACTTC. Amino acid sequence: CASSQSAGTLFYEQYF.

This chain uses TRBV28 with TRBJ1-5, with D uncertain. CDR3 size: 16 residues. V dropped 3 bases and J dropped 6 bases, with 18 bases sitting between them. Germline V gene lookup returns CDR1 MDHEN and CDR2 SYDVKM. The CDR3 DNA reads TGTGCCAGCAGTTTCTTTATAGACAAACCAGGTCAGCCCCAGCATTTT. Amino acid sequence: CASSFFIDKPGQPQHF.

The rearrangement joins TRBV18 to TRBJ2-7; the match to TRBD2 covers 7 bases. J was trimmed by 3 bases and V by 5 bases; bases with no gene match: 4. Per the germline V gene, CDR1 is KGHSH and CDR2 is LQKENI. This CDR3 is 13 amino acids long. DNA for the CDR3: TGTGCCAGCTCAACTAGCGCGGGCTACGAGCAGTACTTC. It codes for CASSTSAGYEQYF. The full variable domain, completed using reference TRBV18 and TRBJ2-7, is NAGVMQNPRHLVRRRGQEARLRCSPMKGHSHVYWYRQLPEEGLKFMVYLQKENIIDESGMPKERFSAEFPKEGPSILRIQQVVRGDSAAYFCASSTSAGYEQYFGPGTRLTVT.

The J gene is TRBJ1-2, the V gene TRBV7-3; D is ambiguous. Trimming stripped 5 bases from V and 3 bases from J, with 13 bases between. Germline loops: CDR1 SGHTA, CDR2 FQGTGA. The CDR3 has 14 residues. The CDR3, as DNA: TGTGCCAGCAGCCAAGGAAGGGATCACTATGGCTACACCTTC. Protein: CASSQGRDHYGYTF.